A single sample is the source of the 3 T cell receptor beta chains below, sequenced in a study of shared clonotypes between healthy human individuals. The table came from immunoSEQ multiplex PCR; TCRdb's copy has only in-frame clones and leaves some out. The table shows 2 million to 2.5 million clones, with approximately 93% occurring only once. The sample taken for sequencing was naive CD4+ T cells from PBMCs. Subset reported: CD45RA+ positively selected. The receptors shown here come from a man aged 18 to 30 in good health. Some clones in this sample may be carry-over from other donors' samples.

This clone was counted a single time. Written as DNA, the CDR3 is TGCGCCAGCAGTCCGCGACAGTTAAGCTCCTACAATGAGCAGTTCTTC. As protein: CASSPRQLSSYNEQFF. The chain combines TRBV5-1 with TRBJ2-1; D may be TRBD1 (5 bases). Trimming pared 5 bases from V and 0 bases from J, leaving 15 bases between. CDR1 and CDR2 (germline): SGHRS, YFSETQ. The CDR3 is 16 residues long.

The chain is built from TRBV28 and TRBJ1-1; TRBD1 agrees at 11 bases. CDR1 and CDR2 from the germline V gene are MDHEN and SYDVKM. V lost 5 bases, J lost 0 bases, and 8 bases stayed unmatched. CDR3 length: 17 amino acids. The CDR3 region is CASSRRRTGGMNTEAFF. For the CDR3, the DNA is TGTGCCAGCAGTCGAAGGAGGACAGGGGGCATGAACACTGAAGCTTTCTTT.

Comment on this clone: Other DNA sequences from this sample encode an identical CDR3 as well. This chain joins TRBV5-1 and TRBJ2-7; 7 nucleotides line up with TRBD2. Per the germline V gene, CDR1 is SGHRS and CDR2 is YFSETQ. V shed 2 bases and J 2 bases; nucleotides not matched to a gene: 4. This CDR3 contains 14 residues. The CDR3 here is CASSLAGSTYEQYF. CDR3 bases: TGCGCCAGCAGCTTAGCGGGAAGTACCTACGAGCAGTACTTC.